The 26 T cell receptor beta chains below come from one sample, sequenced in a study of Graves' ophthalmopathy and Graves' hyperthyroidism (dated by TCRdb to the late 2010s). Instrument on record: Illumina HiSeq 2000. TCR beta CDR3 regions were amplified from RNA transcripts for repertoire sequencing. HTBI primers and the Qiagen OneStep RT-PCR kit were used in a first-round RT-PCR, which was followed by a second-round multiplex PCR, size selection and purification. TCRdb trimmed public reads at Q25 via fastp, called clones via MiXCR and kept in-frame beta chains. When rows share a CDR3 protein, they turn into one entry using the most common DNA and genes. In all, the sample holds approximately 540,000 distinct CDR3 sequences, and less than 40% of those were seen once. Jointly, the top ten make up about 4.1% of the sample. The sample taken for sequencing was peripheral blood or thyroid tissue (not recorded which). These receptors were obtained from an adult man with Graves' hyperthyroidism.

The chain joins TRBV29-1 to TRBJ2-5; a weak D match, TRBD1 (6 bases). The CDR3 runs to 11 residues. Germline V CDR1 and CDR2: SQVTM, ANQGSEA. The CDR3 spells CSVDSRETQYF. CDR3 bases: TGCAGTGTGGACAGTCGAGAGACCCAGTACTTC.

This clonotype was counted many times. The chain uses TRBV6-5 and TRBJ1-1; the D is unclear. Germline CDR1 is MNHEY and CDR2 is SVGAGI. There are 14 residues in the CDR3. V shed 6 bases and J shed 2 bases, with 13 bases lying between them. This CDR3 reads CASRRRTLNTEAFF. DNA for the CDR3: TGTGCCAGCAGAAGAAGGACTCTCAACACTGAAGCTTTCTTT.

This clonotype was found many times. This chain connects TRBV13 to TRBJ1-4; the D is unclear. This CDR3 comprises 12 residues. Looked up from germline, CDR1 is PRHDT and CDR2 is FYEKMQ (reference sequence). The ends were cut back, 5 bases at V and 7 bases at J, with 8 bases in the middle. This CDR3 is CASSNRGEKLFF. CDR3 bases: TGTGCCAGCAGCAATCGCGGTGAAAAACTGTTTTTT.

This clonotype was observed a few times. The chain is built from TRBV12-3 or TRBV12-4 and TRBJ1-3; D possibly corresponds to TRBD1 (5 bases). This CDR3 region has 15 residues. Trimming removed 5 bases from V and 0 bases from J, with 11 bases in between. The CDR3 DNA reads as TGTGCCAGCAGTCCGGCAGGGTACTCTGGAAACACCATATATTTT. Its translation is CASSPAGYSGNTIYF.

This clonotype was recorded at least ten times. Compared with germline, one end of the junction differs, possibly owing to a read error. The chain carries TRBV20-1 and TRBJ2-5; 8 positions agree with TRBD1. CDR3 length equals 15 residues. Germline V CDR1 and CDR2: DFQATT, SNEGSKA (reference sequence). The CDR3 DNA sequence: TGCAGTGCCAGAGAGGTCCGGGACAGGCCAGAGACCCAGTACTTC. Its protein product is CSAREVRDRPETQYF.

The CDR3 here is CSARPGQGNTKETQYF. Here the CDR3 DNA reads TGCAGTGCTAGACCGGGACAGGGGAATACTAAAGAGACCCAGTACTTC. The chain couples TRBV20-1 to TRBJ2-5; 10 bases map to TRBD1. The CDR3 extends over 16 amino acids. Trimming at V came to 2 bases and at J to 3 bases, leaving 9 bases not matched to a gene. Germline CDR1 reads DFQATT; CDR2 reads SNEGSKA (reference sequence).

This clonotype was detected ten times or more. V gene TRBV4-2 combines with J gene TRBJ1-2; D might be TRBD1 (5 bases). The CDR3 extends over 14 amino acids. Germline-derived CDR1 and CDR2 are LGHNA and YNFKEQ. The ends were cut back, 0 bases at V and 7 bases at J, with 12 bases in the middle. The CDR3 DNA is TGTGCCAGCAGCCAAGATCTAGGGGCCGGTGGCTACACCTTC. Protein: CASSQDLGAGGYTF.

The chain uses TRBV18 and TRBJ2-2, with a weak D call TRBD1 (5 bases). The V and J ends lost 2 bases and 5 bases respectively, with 6 bases between them. Per germline, CDR1 KGHSH and CDR2 LQKENI. The CDR3 is 13 amino acids. The CDR3 nucleotides are TGTGCCAGCTCACCAGGGGCGACCGGGGAGCTGTTTTTT. It encodes CASSPGATGELFF.

This sequence joins TRBV2 and TRBJ2-7; D unresolved. Germline V gene lookup returns CDR1 SNHLY and CDR2 FYNNEI. The CDR3 totals 11 residues. V lost 8 bases to trimming and J lost 5 bases, with 10 bases between them. Written as DNA, the CDR3 is TGTGCCAGCTCAGGTAACAACGAGCAGTACTTC. Translation: CASSGNNEQYF.

CDR3 bases: TGTGCCAGCAGGCCACCGGGACTCCGGTCCACAGATACGCAGTATTTT. It translates to CASRPPGLRSTDTQYF. The chain links TRBV7-9 to TRBJ2-3, with a tentative D call TRBD2 (6 bases). Germline CDR1 is SEHNR and CDR2 is FQNEAQ (reference sequence). The CDR3 has 16 residues. Trimming took off 6 bases at V and 2 bases at J, with 18 bases between the two ends.

With respect to this clonotype: A much larger clone lies one base from this, so it may be a read error. This chain connects TRBV10-3 to TRBJ1-2, with 7 bases that match TRBD1. Unmatched junction bases numbered 8, after V lost 5 bases and J lost 2 bases. This CDR3 is 15 amino acids long. Germline-derived CDR1 and CDR2 are ENHRY and SYGVKD. The DNA of the CDR3 is TGTGCCATCAGTTACTCGAGGGGGCTCAACTATGGCTACACCTTC. Amino acids: CAISYSRGLNYGYTF.

This clonotype occurred many times. The genes are TRBV7-8 and TRBJ2-5, with TRBD2 identical over 10 bases. Losses at the gene ends were 4 bases for V and 4 bases for J; bases not matched to a gene: 12. Germline V gene data show CDR1 as SGHVS and CDR2 as FQNEAQ. The CDR3 sequence is 17 residues long. CDR3 in amino acids: CASSYKRGAGGTETQYF. The CDR3 DNA follows: TGTGCCAGCAGCTATAAGAGGGGAGCGGGAGGGACAGAGACCCAGTACTTC.

This clonotype was seen a single time. This chain joins TRBV29-1 and TRBJ2-7, with 7 bases aligning to TRBD1. The CDR3 loop spans 14 amino acids. Germline V lookup: CDR1 SQVTM, CDR2 ANQGSEA. The V segment lost 6 bases and the J segment 3 bases; nucleotides outside the gene matches: 11. CDR3 in DNA: TGCAGCGTCCGACTGACAGGGACCCACTACGAGCAGTACTTC. Its protein product is CSVRLTGTHYEQYF.

In this sample, this clonotype turned up many times. The junction departs from the called germline gene at one end, perhaps through a read error. The chain is built from TRBV7-7 and TRBJ2-5; the match to TRBD2 covers 7 bases. Germline-derived CDR1 and CDR2 are SSHAT and FNYEAQ (reference sequence). This CDR3 has 15 amino acids. The CDR3 region has the DNA TGTGCTAGCAGCTTACTCGGGACTACCCAAGAGACCCAGTACTTC. This encodes CASSLLGTTQETQYF.

Details on this clonotype: Possible read error: a much larger clone is one base away. The V gene is TRBV11-2, the J gene TRBJ2-5; TRBD1 or TRBD2 may be the D gene (5 bases each). There are 15 residues in the CDR3. Germline V gene data show CDR1 as SGHAT and CDR2 as FQNNGV. CDR3 sequence reads: CAGSLEGREQETQYF. In nucleotides, the CDR3 is TGTGCCGGCAGCTTAGAGGGCAGGGAGCAAGAGACCCAGTACTTC. Full variable domain (outside the CDR3, taken from reference TRBV11-2 and TRBJ2-5): EAGVAQSPRYKIIEKRQSVAFWCNPISGHATLYWYQQILGQGPKLLIQFQNNGVVDDSQLPKDRFSAERLKGVDSTLKIQPAKLEDSAVYLCAGSLEGREQETQYFGPGTRLLVL.

The chain employs TRBV15 and TRBJ1-4, with D perhaps TRBD1 (5 bases). Trimming removed 5 bases at V and 0 bases at J, with 10 bases between. Germline V lookup: CDR1 LNHNV, CDR2 YYDKDF (reference sequence). The CDR3 has 15 residues. The CDR3 DNA follows: TGTGCCACCAGCGCTGGACATGCAACTAATGAAAAACTGTTTTTT. As protein: CATSAGHATNEKLFF. The full variable domain, in which reference TRBV15 and TRBJ1-4 provide the parts outside the CDR3, is DAMVIQNPRYQVTQFGKPVTLSCSQTLNHNVMYWYQQKSSQAPKLLFHYYDKDFNNEADTPDNFQSRRPNTSFCFLDIRSPGLGDTAMYLCATSAGHATNEKLFFGSGTQLSVL.

This clonotype was seen repeatedly, ten times or more. CDR3 sequence (DNA): TGTGCCAGCAGTTACTCGCATCGTGTTTACGAGCAGTACTTC. Residues: CASSYSHRVYEQYF. This chain links TRBV6-2 or TRBV6-3 with TRBJ2-7, with unresolved D. V lost 0 bases, J lost 4 bases, and 10 bases lay in between. Germline CDR1 and CDR2: MNHEY and SVGEGT. The CDR3 loop spans 14 amino acids.

On this clonotype itself: A much bigger clone sits one base away, suggesting this may be a read error. This chain links TRBV7-9 with TRBJ2-7; D is undetermined. V lost 5 bases to trimming and J lost 7 bases, with 3 bases between them. The CDR3 has 9 residues. Germline V gene lookup returns CDR1 SEHNR and CDR2 FQNEAQ (reference sequence). The CDR3 region is CASSHEQYF. CDR3 sequence (DNA): TGTGCCAGCAGCCATGAGCAGTACTTC.

This rearrangement joins TRBV29-1 to TRBJ2-5; 10 bases fit TRBD1. Germline V gene lookup returns CDR1 SQVTM and CDR2 ANQGSEA. V lost 6 bases and J lost 5; bases outside the gene matches: 3. CDR3 length: 12 amino acids. CDR3 DNA sequence: TGCAGCGTCGGACAGGGGGACGAGACCCAGTACTTC. Protein: CSVGQGDETQYF.

The gene calls are TRBV10-3 and TRBJ2-1; D gene unclear. This CDR3 is 14 amino acids long. Per germline, CDR1 ENHRY and CDR2 SYGVKD. The V end was cut by 0 bases, the J end by 3 bases, with 6 bases between. CDR3 residues: CAISESADYNEQFF. The CDR3 nucleotides read TGTGCCATCAGTGAGTCCGCAGACTACAATGAGCAGTTCTTC.

This clonotype was observed at least ten times. The chain carries TRBV6-5 and TRBJ1-5; D remains unclear. The germline gives CDR1 MNHEY, CDR2 SVGAGI. This CDR3 spans 15 amino acids. Trimming pared 6 bases from V and 0 bases from J, leaving 12 bases between. As DNA, the CDR3 is TGTGCCAGCAGCCCCGGCTTGGGTAGCAATCAGCCCCAGCATTTT. The encoded protein is CASSPGLGSNQPQHF.

V is TRBV7-8 and J is TRBJ1-5; 10 nucleotides align to TRBD1. Germline loops: CDR1 SGHVS, CDR2 FQNEAQ. The CDR3 spans 17 residues. V trimming: 5 bases; J trimming: 2 bases; junction bases outside the gene matches: 9. The CDR3 DNA reads TGTGCCAGCAGCCCTGGGACAGGGGATTGGGGCAATCAGCCCCAGCATTTT. Amino acid sequence: CASSPGTGDWGNQPQHF.

The V and J genes are TRBV2 and TRBJ1-4; 8 bases align to TRBD1. Germline lookup yields CDR1 SNHLY and CDR2 FYNNEI. The CDR3 sequence is 15 residues long. V trimming: 0 bases; J trimming: 10 bases; junction bases outside the gene matches: 7. CDR3 amino acids: CASSEARTGLGKLFF. The CDR3 bases are TGTGCCAGCAGTGAAGCGCGGACAGGGCTAGGAAAACTGTTTTTT.

This clonotype appeared once. The chain combines TRBV2 with TRBJ1-1; tentative D call: TRBD1 (6 bases). The CDR3 extends over 12 amino acids. V shed 5 bases and J shed 7 bases, with 11 bases lying between them. Germline-derived CDR1 and CDR2 are SNHLY and FYNNEI. The CDR3, as DNA: TGTGCCAGCAGTTTCCAGGGGTATGAAGCTTTCTTT. This gives the protein CASSFQGYEAFF.

The rearrangement links TRBV12-3 or TRBV12-4 to TRBJ1-6; perhaps TRBD1 as D (5 bases). This CDR3 is built from 15 residues. V lost 2 bases, J lost 6 bases, and 11 bases lay in between. CDR3 region: CASSLTAGPNSPLHF. Here the CDR3 DNA reads TGTGCCAGCAGTTTAACGGCAGGGCCTAATTCACCCCTCCACTTT.

This clonotype was seen ten or more times. The rearrangement links TRBV6-4 to TRBJ1-2, with D possibly being TRBD1 (5 bases). The CDR3 extends over 16 amino acids. The V and J ends lost 5 bases and 6 bases respectively, with 22 bases between them. Germline V gene sequence: CDR1 MRHNA, CDR2 SNTAGT. The CDR3 DNA follows: TGTGCCAGCAGTAGATACGGGGCTGCGAAGGTCGATGGCTACACCTTC. Translated: CASSRYGAAKVDGYTF.